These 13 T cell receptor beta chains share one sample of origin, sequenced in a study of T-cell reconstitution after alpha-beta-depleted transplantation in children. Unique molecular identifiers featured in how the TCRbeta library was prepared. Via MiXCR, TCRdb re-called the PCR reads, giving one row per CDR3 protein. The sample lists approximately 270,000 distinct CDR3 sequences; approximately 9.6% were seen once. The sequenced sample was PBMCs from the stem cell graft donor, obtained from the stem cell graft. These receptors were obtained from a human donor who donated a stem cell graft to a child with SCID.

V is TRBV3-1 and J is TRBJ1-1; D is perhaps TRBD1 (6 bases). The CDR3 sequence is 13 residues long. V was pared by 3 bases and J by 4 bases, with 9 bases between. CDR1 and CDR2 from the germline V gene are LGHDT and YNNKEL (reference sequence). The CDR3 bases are TGTGCCAGCAGCCAGGGGGCGGTCACTGAAGCTTTCTTT. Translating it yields CASSQGAVTEAFF.

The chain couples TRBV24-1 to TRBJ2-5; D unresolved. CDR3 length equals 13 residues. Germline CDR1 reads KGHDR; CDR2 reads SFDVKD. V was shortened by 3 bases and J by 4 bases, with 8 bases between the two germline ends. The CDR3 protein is CATSDGVRETQYF. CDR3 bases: TGTGCCACCAGTGATGGGGTCAGAGAGACCCAGTACTTC.

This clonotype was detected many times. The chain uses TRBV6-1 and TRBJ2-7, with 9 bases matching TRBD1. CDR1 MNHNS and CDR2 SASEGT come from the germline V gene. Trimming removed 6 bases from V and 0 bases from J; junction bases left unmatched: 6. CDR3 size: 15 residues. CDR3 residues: CASRGGQGHSYEQYF. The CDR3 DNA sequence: TGTGCCAGCAGGGGGGGACAGGGACACTCCTACGAGCAGTACTTC.

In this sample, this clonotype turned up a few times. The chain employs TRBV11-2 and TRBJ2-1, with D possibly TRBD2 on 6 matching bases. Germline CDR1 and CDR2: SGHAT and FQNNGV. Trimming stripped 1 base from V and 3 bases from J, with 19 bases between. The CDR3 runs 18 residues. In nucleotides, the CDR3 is TGTGCCAGCAGCTTAGGGAGATGGGGGGTCGTTAACTACAATGAGCAGTTCTTC. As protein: CASSLGRWGVVNYNEQFF.

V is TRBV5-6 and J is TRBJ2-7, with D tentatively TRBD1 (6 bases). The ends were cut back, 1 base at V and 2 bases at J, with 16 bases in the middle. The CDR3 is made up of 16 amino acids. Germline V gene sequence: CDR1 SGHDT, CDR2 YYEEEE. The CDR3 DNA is TGTGCCAGCAGCTTGAAGAGGGGGTTGGGTACCTACGAGCAGTACTTC. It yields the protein CASSLKRGLGTYEQYF.

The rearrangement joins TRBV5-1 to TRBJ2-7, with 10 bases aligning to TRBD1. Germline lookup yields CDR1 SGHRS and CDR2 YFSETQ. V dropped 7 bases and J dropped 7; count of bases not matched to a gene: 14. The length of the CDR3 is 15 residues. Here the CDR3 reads CASGISGTGVEEQYF. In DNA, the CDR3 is TGCGCCAGCGGAATATCGGGGACAGGGGTTGAAGAGCAGTACTTC. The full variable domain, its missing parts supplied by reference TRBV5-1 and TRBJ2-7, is KAGVTQTPRYLIKTRGQQVTLSCSPISGHRSVSWYQQTPGQGLQFLFEYFSETQRNKGNFPGRFSGRQFSNSRSEMNVSTLELGDSALYLCASGISGTGVEEQYFGPGTRLTVT.

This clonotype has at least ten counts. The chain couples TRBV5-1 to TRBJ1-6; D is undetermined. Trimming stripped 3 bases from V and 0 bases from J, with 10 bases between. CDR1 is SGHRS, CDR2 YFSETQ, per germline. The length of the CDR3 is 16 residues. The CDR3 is CASSSADSSYNSPLHF. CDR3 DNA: TGCGCCAGCAGCTCTGCCGATAGCTCCTATAATTCACCCCTCCACTTT.

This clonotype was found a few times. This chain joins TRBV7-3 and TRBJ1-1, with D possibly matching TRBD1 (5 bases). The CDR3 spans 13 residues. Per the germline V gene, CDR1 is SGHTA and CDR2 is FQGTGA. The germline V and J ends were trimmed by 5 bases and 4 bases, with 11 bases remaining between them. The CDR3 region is CASSTQRGTEAFF. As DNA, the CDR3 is TGTGCCAGCAGCACCCAAAGGGGCACTGAAGCTTTCTTT.

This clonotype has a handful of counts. CDR3 in amino acids: CSARLAGAVSSYEQYF. CDR3 sequence (DNA): TGCAGTGCTAGACTAGCGGGGGCCGTTAGCTCCTACGAGCAGTACTTC. This rearrangement joins TRBV20-1 to TRBJ2-7; 10 bases match TRBD2. The CDR3 is made up of 16 amino acids. Germline V CDR1 and CDR2: DFQATT, SNEGSKA (reference sequence). J gave up 0 bases and V 2 bases, and 7 bases lay outside the gene matches.

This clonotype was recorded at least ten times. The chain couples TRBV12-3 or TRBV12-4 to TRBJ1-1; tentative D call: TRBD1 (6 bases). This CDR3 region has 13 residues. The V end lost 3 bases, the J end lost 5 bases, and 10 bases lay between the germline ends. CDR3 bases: TGTGCCAGCAGTTTGAAGGGGGGGACTGAAGCTTTCTTT. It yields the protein CASSLKGGTEAFF.

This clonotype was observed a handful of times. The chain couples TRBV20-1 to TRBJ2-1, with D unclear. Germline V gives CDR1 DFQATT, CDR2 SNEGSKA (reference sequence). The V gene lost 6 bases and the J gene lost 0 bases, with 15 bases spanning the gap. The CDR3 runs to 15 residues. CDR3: CSALRLESSYNEQFF. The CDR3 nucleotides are TGCAGTGCCCTCAGATTAGAATCCTCCTACAATGAGCAGTTCTTC.

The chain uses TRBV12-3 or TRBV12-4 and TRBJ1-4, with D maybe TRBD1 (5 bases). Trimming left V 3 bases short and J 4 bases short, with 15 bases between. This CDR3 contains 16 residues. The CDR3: CASSFRGRIINEKLFF. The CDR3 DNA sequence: TGTGCCAGCAGTTTTAGGGGACGGATAATTAATGAAAAACTGTTTTTT.

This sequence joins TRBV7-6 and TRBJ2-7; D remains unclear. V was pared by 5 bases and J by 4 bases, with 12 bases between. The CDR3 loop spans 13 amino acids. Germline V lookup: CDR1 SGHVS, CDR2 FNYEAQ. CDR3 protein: CASSPDGMYEQYF. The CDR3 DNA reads TGTGCCAGCAGCCCAGACGGAATGTACGAGCAGTACTTC. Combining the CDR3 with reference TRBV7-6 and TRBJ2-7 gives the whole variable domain GAGVSQSPRYKVTKRGQDVALRCDPISGHVSLYWYRQALGQGPEFLTYFNYEAQQDKSGLPNDRFSAERPEGSISTLTIQRTEQRDSAMYRCASSPDGMYEQYFGPGTRLTVT.